This T cell receptor beta chain was captured in a study of early T cells in non-severe SARS-CoV-2 infection. Overall study results and limits: Matches to VDJdb favored anti-spike CD8 responses and missed private and CD4 specificities.

Each CDR3 protein gets one entry after TCRdb re-called the 5' RACE reads with MiXCR. Here the sample spans about 55,000 distinct CDR3 sequences, around 13% being singletons. With 5 bases removed from V and 1 base from J, the gap between germline ends came to 21 bases. The germline CDR1 and CDR2 sequences are LNHDA and SQIVND (reference sequence). The CDR3 covers 17 residues. This clonotype is medium-sized. Its target is not known. The gene calls are TRBV19 and TRBJ2-7; tentatively, D is TRBD1 (6 bases). The TCR originated in an adult who was a healthcare worker with PCR-confirmed SARS-CoV-2 infection or an uninfected control (not recorded which). The sample consisted of whole blood, taken at baseline. The DNA of the CDR3 is TGTGCCAGTAGTCTGACCGGCCTCCGGGACACATCCTACGAGCAGTACTTC. This sequence encodes CASSLTGLRDTSYEQYF.